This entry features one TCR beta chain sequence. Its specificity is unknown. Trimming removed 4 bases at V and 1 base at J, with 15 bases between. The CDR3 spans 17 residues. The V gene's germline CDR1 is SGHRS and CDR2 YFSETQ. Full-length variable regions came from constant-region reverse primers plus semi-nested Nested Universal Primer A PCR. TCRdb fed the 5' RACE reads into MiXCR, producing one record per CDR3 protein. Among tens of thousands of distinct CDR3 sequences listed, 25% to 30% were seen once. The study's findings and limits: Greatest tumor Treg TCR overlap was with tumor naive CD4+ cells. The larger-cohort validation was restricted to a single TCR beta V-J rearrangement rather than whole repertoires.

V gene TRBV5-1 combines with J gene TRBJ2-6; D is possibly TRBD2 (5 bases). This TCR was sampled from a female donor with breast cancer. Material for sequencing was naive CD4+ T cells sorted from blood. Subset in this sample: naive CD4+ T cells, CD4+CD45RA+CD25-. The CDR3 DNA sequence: TGCGCCAGCAGCCTCGATACCCGAGGGTCTGGGGCCAACGTCCTGACTTTC. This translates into CASSLDTRGSGANVLTF.